What follows are 25 T cell receptor beta chains derived from one specimen sequenced in a study of cytomegalovirus exposure and HLA in healthy donors. PCR used 60 Vbeta primers and 13 Jbeta primers. Profiling relied on immunoSEQ multiplex PCR, and the TCRdb table lists in-frame clones only, not all of them. Among roughly 77,000 clones listed, about three quarters were seen once. Sequencing was carried out using PBMCs. The receptors originated from a man aged 40-49 years in good health and CMV-seronegative.

This clone appeared a single time. The rearrangement links TRBV14 to TRBJ1-4; D is uncertain. The CDR3 runs to 12 residues. The germline gives CDR1 SGHDN, CDR2 FVKESK. The ends were cut back, 1 base at V and 8 bases at J, with 5 bases in the middle. In DNA, the CDR3 is TGTGCCAGCAGCCAAGTTCAGGAAAAACTGTTTTTT. It codes for CASSQVQEKLFF.

The chain links TRBV5-4 to TRBJ1-1, with D possibly matching TRBD1 (6 bases). V lost 4 bases, J lost 3 bases, and 22 bases lay in between. Germline CDR1 reads SGHNT; CDR2 reads YYREEE (reference sequence). The CDR3 totals 17 residues. CDR3 in amino acids: CASSPPRGRAGDTEAFF. CDR3 DNA: TGTGCCAGCAGCCCTCCGAGGGGGAGGGCGGGGGACACTGAAGCTTTCTTT.

The V gene is TRBV1, the J gene TRBJ1-5. TRBV1 represents a pseudogene. This CDR3 is 17 amino acids long. CDR3 coding DNA: TGCACCAGCAGCCAAGATGGCCCGGGTGCCGCCGCTCAGCCCCAGCATTTT. Protein sequence: CTSSQDGPGAAAQPQHF.

The J gene is TRBJ2-7, the V gene TRBV15, with a possible D match to TRBD2 (6 bases). Germline CDR1 reads LNHNV; CDR2 reads YYDKDF (reference sequence). The CDR3 loop spans 15 amino acids. V gave up 0 bases and J gave up 3 bases, with 12 bases separating them. Here the CDR3 DNA reads TGTGCCACCAGCAGAGATCTTACGGGGGACTACGAGCAGTACTTC. Amino acid sequence: CATSRDLTGDYEQYF.

A few counts support this clone. Other DNA sequences in this specimen translate into the identical CDR3. The gene calls are TRBV5-6 and TRBJ1-4; D is unclear. CDR3 length: 14 residues. From germline, CDR1 is SGHDT and CDR2 YYEEEE. Trimming took 0 bases from V and 4 from J, leaving 7 bases between them. The CDR3 coding sequence is TGTGCCAGCAGCTTGGGGAGCTTTAATGAAAAACTGTTTTTT. Encoded protein: CASSLGSFNEKLFF.

The CDR3 bases are TGTGCCAGCAGTGACCTACGACAGGTCCAGCCCCAGCATTTT. It codes for CASSDLRQVQPQHF. V and J are TRBV2 and TRBJ1-5; tentatively, D is TRBD1 (6 bases). Trimming stripped 3 bases from V and 7 bases from J, with 13 bases between. Germline V gene data show CDR1 as SNHLY and CDR2 as FYNNEI. The CDR3 contains 14 residues. The entire variable domain, with the rest obtained from reference TRBV2 and TRBJ1-5, is as follows: EPEVTQTPSHQVTQMGQEVILRCVPISNHLYFYWYRQILGQKVEFLVSFYNNEISEKSEIFDDQFSVERPDGSNFTLKIRSTKLEDSAMYFCASSDLRQVQPQHFGDGTRLSIL.

Comments on this clone: Its ends do not fully match the called genes, so a read error is possible. The CDR3 protein is CASKGGLKVFF. The CDR3 region has the DNA TGTGCCAGTAAGGGGGGGCTGAAGGTTTTTTTT. The chain combines TRBV19 with TRBJ1-1; possibly TRBD1 for D (6 bases). CDR1 LNHDA and CDR2 SQIVND come from the germline V gene (reference sequence). CDR3 length: 11 amino acids.

V gene TRBV4-3 combines with J gene TRBJ1-1; no clear D gene. Trimming left V 0 bases short and J 4 bases short, with 12 bases between. Germline V gene data show CDR1 as LGHNA and CDR2 as YSLEER. CDR3 length: 15 residues. This chain's CDR3 is CASSQDPLTSTEAFF. CDR3 nucleotide sequence: TGCGCCAGCAGCCAAGATCCCCTAACTAGCACTGAAGCTTTCTTT.

The V and J genes are TRBV29-1 and TRBJ2-6; D is ambiguous. This CDR3 is 15 amino acids long. Germline V gene sequence: CDR1 SQVTM, CDR2 ANQGSEA. V dropped 3 bases and J dropped 0 bases, with 9 bases sitting between them. Here the CDR3 reads CSVDLLVSGANVLTF. In nucleotides, the CDR3 is TGCAGCGTTGACCTGTTAGTCTCTGGGGCCAACGTCCTGACTTTC.

Written as DNA, the CDR3 is TGTGCCAGCAGCCCCGAACAACACTACAATGAGCAGTTCTTC. This gives the protein CASSPEQHYNEQFF. The chain carries TRBV5-5 and TRBJ2-1; no clear D gene. Trimming removed 4 bases at V and 3 bases at J, with 11 bases between. Germline V CDR1 and CDR2: SGHKS, YYEKEE (reference sequence). The CDR3 is 14 amino acids.

The V and J genes are TRBV28 and TRBJ2-2; the D is unclear. CDR1 is MDHEN, CDR2 SYDVKM, per germline. The CDR3 loop spans 13 amino acids. The V gene lost 3 bases and the J gene lost 5 bases, with 7 bases spanning the gap. CDR3 region: CASSFRRTGELFF. The CDR3 coding sequence is TGTGCCAGCAGTTTTCGTAGAACCGGGGAGCTGTTTTTT.

The CDR3 nucleotides read TGTGCCTGGAGTGGGACAGGCTATGACTATGGCTACACCTTC. Translation: CAWSGTGYDYGYTF. The gene calls are TRBV30 and TRBJ1-2, with 7 positions matching TRBD1. The V gene end was trimmed by 1 base and the J gene end by 3 bases; junction bases not matched to a gene: 5. The CDR3 is 14 amino acids. In germline, CDR1 is GTSNPN, CDR2 SVGIG (reference sequence).

Notes on this clone: The junction and the germline gene differ at one end; a read error may be behind it. The identical CDR3 is also encoded by other nucleotide sequences in the sample. The chain couples TRBV5-8 to TRBJ1-5; 7 bases match TRBD1. Germline assignment: CDR1 SGHTS and CDR2 YDEGEE. CDR3 size: 15 residues. CDR3 amino acids: CASSPTGASNQPQHF. The CDR3 DNA sequence: TGTGCCAGCAGCCCTACAGGGGCCAGCAATCAGCCTCAGCATTTT. Complete variable domain (other parts from reference TRBV5-8 and TRBJ1-5): EAGVTQSPTHLIKTRGQQATLRCSPISGHTSVYWYQQALGLGLQFLLWYDEGEERNRGNFPPRFSGRQFPNYSSELNVNALELEDSALYLCASSPTGASNQPQHFGDGTRLSIL.

The chain uses TRBV27 and TRBJ1-1, with D maybe TRBD1 (5 bases). This CDR3 has 14 residues. Germline CDR1 and CDR2: MNHEY and SMNVEV (reference sequence). The V end was cut by 5 bases, the J end by 5 bases, with 15 bases between. The CDR3 sequence is CASSRGTDGTEAFF. The CDR3 region has the DNA TGTGCCAGCAGTCGGGGGACGGATGGGACTGAAGCTTTCTTT.

J is TRBJ2-7 and V is TRBV28; TRBD2 matches at 8 bases. The J segment lost 7 bases and the V segment lost 6 bases, leaving 11 bases of the junction unmatched. Looked up from germline, CDR1 is MDHEN and CDR2 is SYDVKM. The CDR3 has 14 residues. The CDR3 loop reads CASRLLAGGWEQYF. In DNA, the CDR3 is TGTGCCAGCAGGCTACTGGCGGGAGGATGGGAGCAGTACTTC.

The gene calls are TRBV5-4 and TRBJ2-1, with D possibly matching TRBD2 (6 bases). From germline, CDR1 is SGHNT and CDR2 YYREEE (reference sequence). The CDR3 extends over 15 amino acids. The V gene lost 1 base and the J gene lost 1 base, with 9 bases spanning the gap. This CDR3 is CASSLRRESYNEQFF. The CDR3 nucleotides read TGTGCCAGCAGCTTGCGGAGGGAGTCCTACAATGAGCAGTTCTTC.

This chain uses TRBV19 with TRBJ1-5, with 8 bases matching TRBD1. There are 15 residues in the CDR3. From germline, CDR1 is LNHDA and CDR2 SQIVND (reference sequence). The junction had 5 bases not matched to a gene; V was cut back by 5 bases and J by 2 bases. The chain's CDR3 is CASSFGQGGNQPQHF. CDR3 in DNA: TGTGCCAGTAGTTTCGGACAGGGCGGCAATCAGCCCCAGCATTTT.

The J gene is TRBJ2-7, the V gene TRBV30; TRBD1 agrees at 12 bases. The germline CDR1 and CDR2 sequences are GTSNPN and SVGIG (reference sequence). The V and J ends lost 3 bases and 6 bases, in that order; junction bases with no gene match: 3. This CDR3 contains 13 residues. CDR3 in amino acids: CAWSGTGGLEQYF. The CDR3 bases are TGTGCCTGGAGCGGGACAGGGGGCCTCGAGCAGTACTTC.

The chain carries TRBV28 and TRBJ1-5; D possibly corresponds to TRBD1 (5 bases). The length of the CDR3 is 16 residues. Germline V lookup: CDR1 MDHEN, CDR2 SYDVKM. Between the trimmed V and J ends, which lost 5 bases and 6 bases, there was a span of 20 bases. DNA of the CDR3: TGTGCCAGCAGTCTAGGCGGAGGGGCGTCGGTTCAGCCCCAGCATTTT. Encoded protein: CASSLGGGASVQPQHF.

V gene TRBV28 combines with J gene TRBJ2-4; possible D gene TRBD1, 6 bases. Germline assignment: CDR1 MDHEN and CDR2 SYDVKM. The V and J ends lost 1 base and 7 bases respectively, with 14 bases between them. The CDR3 covers 15 residues. CDR3 DNA: TGTGCCAGCAGTTTATACCGAGACAGGAGGAACATTCAGTACTTC. Amino acids: CASSLYRDRRNIQYF.

Points on this clone: One end of the junction fails to match germline, which may point to a read error. The genes are TRBV2 and TRBJ2-7; TRBD1 agrees at 7 bases. This CDR3 has 13 residues. Germline-derived CDR1 and CDR2 are SNHLY and FYNNEI. CDR3 residues: CASREGGRYEQYF. The CDR3 bases are TGTGCCAGCAGAGAAGGGGGCCGGTACGAGCAGTACTTC.

The rearrangement links TRBV5-1 to TRBJ1-1, with 7 bases aligning to TRBD1. Germline V CDR1 and CDR2: SGHRS, YFSETQ. The CDR3 extends over 15 amino acids. V shed 0 bases, J shed 3 bases, and the junction held 5 bases outside the gene matches. As DNA, the CDR3 is TGCGCCAGCAGCTTGGCCCTCAGGGGGGACACTGAAGCTTTCTTT. Translated, it gives CASSLALRGDTEAFF.

There are a few counts of this clone. The rearrangement uses TRBV19 and TRBJ2-7; D ambiguous. V lost 1 base, J lost 0 bases, and 10 bases lay in between. Germline CDR1 LNHDA, CDR2 SQIVND (reference sequence). The CDR3 is 15 amino acids. CDR3 region: CASSIGLQHSYEQYF. The CDR3 region has the DNA TGTGCCAGTAGTATAGGTCTCCAACACTCCTACGAGCAGTACTTC.

The chain links TRBV9 to TRBJ2-3; D remains ambiguous. V was shortened by 6 bases and J by 3 bases, with 8 bases between the two germline ends. This CDR3 comprises 12 residues. Germline-derived CDR1 and CDR2 are SGDLS and YYNGEE. The CDR3 loop reads CASTRVTDTQYF. The CDR3 nucleotides are TGTGCCAGCACCCGAGTGACAGATACGCAGTATTTT.

V is TRBV28 and J is TRBJ1-1; 7 nucleotides match TRBD1. This CDR3 is built from 14 residues. Per germline, CDR1 MDHEN and CDR2 SYDVKM. V gave up 2 bases and J gave up 5 bases; unmatched junction bases: 5. The CDR3 loop reads CASSLDRVLTEAFF. CDR3 in DNA: TGTGCCAGCAGTTTAGACAGGGTGCTAACTGAAGCTTTCTTT.